The following is a T cell receptor beta chain sequence with its context. No antigen is known for it. No much larger clone exists at a distance of one base, and base qualities are not known. The donors were about 40 Caucasian individuals from Russia, aged roughly 6 to 100 years, who were systemically healthy. Around 10 milliliters of peripheral blood were drawn from each donor into EDTA-treated Vacutainer tubes. Ficoll-Paque density-gradient centrifugation was used to isolate PBMCs, with at least 6 million per sample. Total RNA was extracted from PBMCs with Trizol reagent, with at least 5.5 micrograms obtained per sample. For every donor, flow cytometry on a PBMC aliquot measured the percentage of naive CD45RAhigh/CD27high T cells. Libraries were built with 5' RACE. Sequencing relied on an Illumina HiSeq 2500. A second PCR of about 7 to 12 cycles was performed with a sample-barcoded 5' primer and a J-beta primer mix. A unique molecular identifier was introduced onto each TCR beta cDNA molecule by a template-switch 5' adaptor carrying 12 random nucleotides. At least 2.5 million CDR3-containing paired-end reads were obtained from each sample. First-strand cDNA synthesis was performed from all RNA using the Mint cDNA synthesis kit, with priming by a TRBC-specific oligonucleotide. Following uracil-DNA glycosylase treatment, a first 18-cycle PCR with universal primers M1SS and BC2_uni_R was performed on all cDNA. From the authors' description of their analysis: Normalization of each sample was performed by random selection of 1 million high-quality reads, each carrying a distinct molecular identifier. Reads sharing molecular identifiers were discarded rather than binned into consensus sequences. MiTCR, with a Q25 quality threshold and the strictest error-elimination algorithm, was used for CDR3 identification, clonotype clustering and error correction. A nonparametric unseen species model using Euler transformation provided a lower-bound estimate of total TCR beta diversity. The raw public data were reprocessed by TCRdb itself: fastp quality trimming at Q25, MiXCR clonotype calling, in-frame beta chains only. Here each entry gathers all rows of one CDR3 protein and keeps the most common genes and DNA. The V and J calls were determined by TCRdb, not by the authors. Here the sample has 1.5 million to 2 million distinct CDR3 sequences; roughly a third occur a single time. In total, the top ten clones hold about 10% of the sample.

This record comes from a study of blood T cells in healthy people across ages (dated by TCRdb to the mid-2010s). Looking at the study overall: In model experiments, roughly one uniquely barcoded TCR beta cDNA molecule per two T cells was captured by template switching. To track age-related changes in TCR beta repertoire diversity, the study relied on deep sequencing normalized with unique cDNA molecular identifiers. Donors were grouped into four age groups: young (average approximately 16 years), middle-aged (39), aged (around 56) and long-lived (about 82). To avoid experimental bias, donors of different ages were distributed randomly across sequencing lanes. The study analyzed two additional independent replicas of 1 million unique cDNA reads from the same blood draw for two donors, one aged 18 to 29 and one aged 80 or older.

Broader findings and caveats from the paper: Because the CMV infection status of the donors was unknown, age-related changes in expanded clonotypes may potentially have been confounded. Bulk unsorted PBMC profiling prevented conclusive comparison of naive and antigen-experienced compartments. There was a strong correlation between observed TCR beta diversity and the percentage of naive T cells measured by flow cytometry. As age increased, observed TCR beta diversity per million T cells dropped in a roughly linear way, and a significant reduction was already evident by age roughly 36. Compared with the aged group, more naive CD4+ T cells, fewer expanded clones and increased TCR diversity were shown by the long-lived group, suggesting age selection. Total diversity estimates from one million sequenced T cells were considered lower bounds and underestimates.

The receptor was isolated from a woman in her thirties in good health. The sequencing input was blood.

The CDR3 here reads CSVAWGRGNQPQHF. In nucleotides, the sequence is TGCAGCGTTGCCTGGGGGCGGGGGAATCAGCCCCAGCATTTT. The sequence links TRBV29-1 to TRBJ1-5; a tentative D match to TRBD1 spans 6 bases. Looking up the germline V gene yields CDR1 SQVTM and CDR2 ANQGSEA. CDR3 length: 14 amino acids, cysteine to phenylalanine. The read is trimmed to its CDR3 DNA, 42 bases read in frame from base 1. V is pared back by 4 bases and J by 4 bases, with 14 bases lying between the germline termini. With the rest looked up from the reference TRBV29-1 and TRBJ1-5 genes rather than sequenced, the full variable domain is SAVISQKPSRDICQRGTSLTIQCQVDSQVTMMFWYRQQPGQSLTLIATANQGSEATYESGFVIDKFPISRPNLTFSTLTVSNMSPEDSSIYLCSVAWGRGNQPQHFGDGTRLSIL.